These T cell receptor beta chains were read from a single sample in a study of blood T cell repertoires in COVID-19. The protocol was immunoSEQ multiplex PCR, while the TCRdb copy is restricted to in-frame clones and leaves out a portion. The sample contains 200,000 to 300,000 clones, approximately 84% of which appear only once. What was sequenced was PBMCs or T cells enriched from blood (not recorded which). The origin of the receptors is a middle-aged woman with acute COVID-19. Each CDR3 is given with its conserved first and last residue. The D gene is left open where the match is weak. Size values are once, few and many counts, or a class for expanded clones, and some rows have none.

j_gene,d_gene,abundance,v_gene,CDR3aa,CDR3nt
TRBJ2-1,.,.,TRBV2,CASKGTPDTNEQFF,TGTGCCAGCAAAGGGACACCCGACACGAATGAGCAGTTCTTC
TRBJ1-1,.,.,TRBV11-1,CASSFSSSTEAFF,TGTGCCAGCAGCTTTTCCTCGAGCACTGAAGCTTTCTTT
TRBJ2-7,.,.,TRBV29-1,CSVNYLRGKSYEQYF,TGCAGCGTTAACTACTTACGTGGAAAATCCTACGAGCAGTACTTC
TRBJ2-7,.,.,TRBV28,CASRGRTDTYEQYF,TGTGCCAGCAGAGGTCGGACAGACACCTACGAGCAGTACTTC
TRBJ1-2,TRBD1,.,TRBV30,CAWRGQAKANYGYTF,TGTGCCTGGAGGGGACAGGCCAAGGCTAACTATGGCTACACCTTC
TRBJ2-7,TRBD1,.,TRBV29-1,CSGGQTYEQYF,TGCAGCGGGGGACAGACCTACGAGCAGTACTTC
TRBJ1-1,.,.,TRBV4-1,CASSQRDEAFF,TGCGCCAGCAGCCAGCGGGATGAAGCTTTCTTT
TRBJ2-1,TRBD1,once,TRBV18,CASSPDRETDRSYEQFF,TGTGCCAGCTCACCCGACAGGGAAACTGACAGGTCCTATGAGCAGTTCTTC
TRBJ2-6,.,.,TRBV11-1,CASSPPQKSGANVLTF,TGTGCCAGCAGCCCACCTCAGAAGTCTGGGGCCAACGTCCTGACTTTC
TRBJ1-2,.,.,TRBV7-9,CASSPGSAYGYTF,TGTGCCAGCAGCCCGGGATCAGCCTATGGCTACACCTTC
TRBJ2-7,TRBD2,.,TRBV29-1,CSVATTSGRAEQYF,TGCAGCGTTGCTACTACTAGCGGGAGGGCCGAGCAGTACTTC
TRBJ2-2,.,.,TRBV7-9,CASSGEASPWPGELFF,TGTGCCAGCAGCGGAGAGGCATCCCCTTGGCCCGGGGAGCTGTTTTTT
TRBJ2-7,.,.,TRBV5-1,CASSLVPGESYEQYF,TGCGCCAGCAGCTTGGTACCCGGGGAGTCCTACGAGCAGTACTTC
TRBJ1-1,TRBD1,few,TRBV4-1,CASSPGMTGSNTEAFF,TGCGCCAGCAGCCCCGGGATGACAGGGTCGAACACTGAAGCTTTCTTT
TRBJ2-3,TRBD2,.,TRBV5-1,CASSTLAGEADTQYF,TGCGCCAGCAGCACCCTGGCGGGAGAGGCAGATACGCAGTATTTT